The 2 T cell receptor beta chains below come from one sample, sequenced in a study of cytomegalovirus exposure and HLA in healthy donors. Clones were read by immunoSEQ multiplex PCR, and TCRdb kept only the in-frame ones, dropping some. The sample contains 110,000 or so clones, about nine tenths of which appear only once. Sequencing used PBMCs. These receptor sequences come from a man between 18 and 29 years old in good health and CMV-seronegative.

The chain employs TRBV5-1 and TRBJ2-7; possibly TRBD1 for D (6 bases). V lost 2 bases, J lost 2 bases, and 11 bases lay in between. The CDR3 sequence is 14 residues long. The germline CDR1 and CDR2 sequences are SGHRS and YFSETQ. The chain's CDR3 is CASSLGQRTYEQYF. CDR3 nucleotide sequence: TGCGCCAGCAGCTTAGGACAGAGGACCTACGAGCAGTACTTC.

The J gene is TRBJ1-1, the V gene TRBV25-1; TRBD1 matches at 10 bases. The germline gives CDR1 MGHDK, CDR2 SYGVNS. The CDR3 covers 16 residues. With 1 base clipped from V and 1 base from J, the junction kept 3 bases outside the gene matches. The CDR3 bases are TGTGCCAGCAGTGAATCGGGGACAGGGGCGAACACTGAAGCTTTCTTT. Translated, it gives CASSESGTGANTEAFF.